These T cell receptor beta chains were read from a single sample in a study of vaccination effects on CD4 cells after COVID-19. Sequenced by immunoSEQ multiplex PCR; TCRdb stores in-frame clones only, minus some. Altogether 45,000 to 60,000 clones are present, roughly three quarters being singletons, with the ten largest covering over 9.5%. No antigen has been identified for these receptors. The specimen comprised CD4+ T cells from PBMCs cultured without peptide, sampled before COVID-19 vaccination. Receptors were obtained from a human donor who had a prior SARS-CoV-2 infection. Each CDR3 is given with its conserved first and last residue. The D gene is left open where the match is weak. Clone size is not always given. Where it is, it says once, few, many or a class for expanded clones.

V,D,size,J,DNA,CDR3
TRBV7-2,-,-,TRBJ1-2,TGTGCCAGCAGCCGTCCCGGGTTATATGGCTACACCTTC,CASSRPGLYGYTF
TRBV18,-,-,TRBJ2-3,TGTGCCAGCTTAACTAGTATCACAGATACGCAGTATTTT,CASLTSITDTQYF
TRBV15,TRBD1,-,TRBJ1-4,TGTGCCACCAGCGGAGCACGGGACAGGGCATCAGGAGATAATGAAAAACTGTTTTTT,CATSGARDRASGDNEKLFF
TRBV20-1,-,-,TRBJ2-1,TGCAGTGCTAGTGACGACAGGTGGAGGCAGTTCTTC,CSASDDRWRQFF
TRBV11-3,-,-,TRBJ1-4,TGTGCCAGCAGCTACCGGCACTCTCCAACTAATGAAAAACTGTTTTTT,CASSYRHSPTNEKLFF
TRBV15,TRBD1,-,TRBJ1-1,TGTGCCACCAATAACAGGGGGCAGGGGAACACTGAAGCTTTCTTT,CATNNRGQGNTEAFF
TRBV7-2,-,medium-sized,TRBJ1-2,TGTGCCAGCAGCCATATCTACAACAGGCAAACTAACTATGGCTACACCTTC,CASSHIYNRQTNYGYTF
TRBV3-1/TRBV3-2,TRBD1,-,TRBJ1-3,TGTGCCAGCAGCCACCAGGGGACAGGTCCTGGAAACACCATATATTTT,CASSHQGTGPGNTIYF
TRBV7-9,TRBD1,-,TRBJ1-4,TGTGCCAGCAGGCAAGGACAGGGGGCAGGGAGTGAAAAACTGTTTTTT,CASRQGQGAGSEKLFF
TRBV10-3,TRBD2,-,TRBJ2-1,TGTGCCATCAGTGAGGACGGGAGGGTCCACAATGAGCAGTTCTTC,CAISEDGRVHNEQFF
TRBV20-1,-,-,TRBJ2-1,TGCAGTGCTGGCTCCTACAATGAGCAGTTCTTC,CSAGSYNEQFF
TRBV11-3,TRBD1,-,TRBJ2-6,TGTGCCAGCAGCAAGGGACAGGGTAGCTCTGGGGCCAACGTCCTGACTTTC,CASSKGQGSSGANVLTF